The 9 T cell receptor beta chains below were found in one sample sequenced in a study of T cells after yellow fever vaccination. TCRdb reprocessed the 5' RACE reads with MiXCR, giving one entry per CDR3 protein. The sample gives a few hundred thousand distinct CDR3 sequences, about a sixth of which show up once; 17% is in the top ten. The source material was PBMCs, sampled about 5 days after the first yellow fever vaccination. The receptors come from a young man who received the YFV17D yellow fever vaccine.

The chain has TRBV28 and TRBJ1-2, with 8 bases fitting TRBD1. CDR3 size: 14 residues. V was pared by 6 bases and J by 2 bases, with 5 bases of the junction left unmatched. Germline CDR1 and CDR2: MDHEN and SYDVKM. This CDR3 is CASRSGTGNYGYTF. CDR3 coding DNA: TGTGCCAGCAGATCTGGGACAGGAAACTATGGCTACACCTTC.

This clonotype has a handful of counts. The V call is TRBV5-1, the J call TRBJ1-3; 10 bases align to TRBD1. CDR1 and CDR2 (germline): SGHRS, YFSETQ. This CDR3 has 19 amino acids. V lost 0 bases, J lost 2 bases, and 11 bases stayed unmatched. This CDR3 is CASSLGTGGALLTGNTIYF. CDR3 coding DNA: TGCGCCAGCAGCTTGGGGACAGGGGGAGCACTCCTAACTGGAAACACCATATATTTT.

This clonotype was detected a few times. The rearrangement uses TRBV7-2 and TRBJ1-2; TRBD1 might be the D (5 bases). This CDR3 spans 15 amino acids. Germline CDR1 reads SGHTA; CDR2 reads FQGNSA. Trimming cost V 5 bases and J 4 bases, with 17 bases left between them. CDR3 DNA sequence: TGTGCCAGCAGCACAAGGCGACAGAGCACCTATGGCTACACCTTC. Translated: CASSTRRQSTYGYTF.

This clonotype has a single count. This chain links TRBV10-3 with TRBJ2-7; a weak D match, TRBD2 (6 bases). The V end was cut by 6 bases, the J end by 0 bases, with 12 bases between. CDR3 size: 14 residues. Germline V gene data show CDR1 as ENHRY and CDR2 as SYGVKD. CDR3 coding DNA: TGTGCCATCAGGGACCCGGGACTCTCCTACGAGCAGTACTTC. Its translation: CAIRDPGLSYEQYF.

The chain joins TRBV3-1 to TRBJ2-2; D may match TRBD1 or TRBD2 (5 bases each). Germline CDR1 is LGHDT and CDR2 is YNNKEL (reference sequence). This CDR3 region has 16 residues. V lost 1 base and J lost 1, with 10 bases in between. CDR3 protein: CASSQGGFLNTGELFF. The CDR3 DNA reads TGTGCCAGCAGCCAAGGGGGGTTTTTGAACACCGGGGAGCTGTTTTTT.

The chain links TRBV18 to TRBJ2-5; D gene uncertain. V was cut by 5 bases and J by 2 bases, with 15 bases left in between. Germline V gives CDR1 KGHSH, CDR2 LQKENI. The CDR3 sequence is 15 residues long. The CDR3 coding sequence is TGTGCCAGCTCAAGTTCCTGGGGTGGACAAGAGACCCAGTACTTC. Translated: CASSSSWGGQETQYF.

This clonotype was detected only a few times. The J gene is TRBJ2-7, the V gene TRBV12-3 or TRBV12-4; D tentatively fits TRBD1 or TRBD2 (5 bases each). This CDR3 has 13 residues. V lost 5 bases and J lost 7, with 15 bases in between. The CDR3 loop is CASSPRGPAEQYV. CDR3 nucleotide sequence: TGTGCCAGCAGTCCCCGGGGCCCCGCTGAGCAGTACGTC.

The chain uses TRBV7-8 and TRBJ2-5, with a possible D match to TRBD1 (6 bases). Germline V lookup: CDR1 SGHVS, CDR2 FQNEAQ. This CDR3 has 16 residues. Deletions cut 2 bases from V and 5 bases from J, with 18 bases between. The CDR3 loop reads CASSLRNRDPKETQYF. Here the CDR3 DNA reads TGTGCCAGCAGCTTAAGGAACAGGGACCCCAAGGAGACCCAGTACTTC. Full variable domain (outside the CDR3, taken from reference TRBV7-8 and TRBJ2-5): GAGVSQSPRYKVAKRGQDVALRCDPISGHVSLFWYQQALGQGPEFLTYFQNEAQLDKSGLPSDRFFAERPEGSVSTLKIQRTQQEDSAVYLCASSLRNRDPKETQYFGPGTRLLVL.

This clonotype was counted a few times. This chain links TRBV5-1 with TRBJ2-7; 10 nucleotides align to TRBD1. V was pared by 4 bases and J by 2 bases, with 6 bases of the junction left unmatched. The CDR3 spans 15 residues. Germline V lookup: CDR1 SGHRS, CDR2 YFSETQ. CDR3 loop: CASSTGQGGTYEQYV. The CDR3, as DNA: TGCGCCAGCAGCACCGGACAGGGGGGAACCTACGAGCAGTACGTC.